This T cell receptor (beta chain) was retrieved from a study of shared clonotypes between healthy human individuals. As for the study in general: Per-donor plates numbered three CD4 naive, three CD4 memory, two CD8 naive and one CD8 memory.

Turning to this clone: Its antigen remains unidentified.

Splitting the CD4+ cells yielded a CD45RA+ naive subset and a CD45RA-negative memory subset. General study results and limits: Generation probability values for non-shared clonotypes were lower than those for clonotypes shared by all four donors.

Once extracted for a subset, genomic DNA was divided evenly among several immunoSEQ plates. Data came from immunoSEQ multiplex PCR; TCRdb stores just in-frame clones and leaves some out. Among millions of clones listed, around nine tenths were seen once. Germline loops: CDR1 LNHDA, CDR2 SQIVND (reference sequence). Trimming pared 10 bases from V and 4 bases from J, leaving 16 bases between. The CDR3 totals 13 residues. The chain is built from TRBV19 and TRBJ1-2, with D perhaps TRBD1 (5 bases). Sequenced sample: naive CD4+ T cells sorted from blood. As for subset: CD45RA+ positively selected. The origin of this receptor is a man aged 18 to 29 in good health. Here the CDR3 reads CATRGGAPYGYTF. CDR3 nucleotide sequence: TGTGCCACTCGTGGAGGGGCGCCCTATGGCTACACCTTC.